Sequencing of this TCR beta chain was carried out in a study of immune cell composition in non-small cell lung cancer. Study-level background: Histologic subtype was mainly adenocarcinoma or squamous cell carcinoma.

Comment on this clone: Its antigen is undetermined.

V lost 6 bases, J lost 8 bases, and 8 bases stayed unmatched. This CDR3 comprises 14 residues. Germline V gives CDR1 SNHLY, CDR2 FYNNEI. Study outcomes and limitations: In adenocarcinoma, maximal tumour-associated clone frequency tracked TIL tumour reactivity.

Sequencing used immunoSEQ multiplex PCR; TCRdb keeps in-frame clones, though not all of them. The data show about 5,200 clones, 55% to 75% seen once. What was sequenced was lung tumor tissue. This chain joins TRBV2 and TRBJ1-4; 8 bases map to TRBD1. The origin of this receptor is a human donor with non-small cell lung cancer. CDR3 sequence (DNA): TGTGCCAGCAGGGCGGACAGGGAGGACGAAAAACTGTTTTTT. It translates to CASRADREDEKLFF.